One and the same sample provided the 26 T cell receptor beta chains below, sequenced in a study of blood T cell repertoires in COVID-19. Sequencing used immunoSEQ multiplex PCR; TCRdb keeps in-frame clones, though not all of them. The sample holds roughly 140,000 clones, 75% to 90% seen once. Sequenced sample: peripheral blood. The receptor set was obtained from a woman aged 55-75 years with active COVID-19.

V usage is TRBV5-1 and J usage is TRBJ2-3; 8 bases line up with TRBD2. Trimming at V came to 0 bases and at J to 4 bases, leaving 4 bases not matched to a gene. The CDR3 extends over 15 amino acids. CDR1 is SGHRS and CDR2 is YFSETQ in the germline V gene. The CDR3 DNA is TGCGCCAGCAGCTTGGACGGGAGGGGCGCAGATACGCAGTATTTT. Translating gives CASSLDGRGADTQYF.

This clone was detected once. The CDR3 protein is CASSPDTDTQYF. Written as DNA, the CDR3 is TGTGCCAGCAGCCCAGACACAGATACGCAGTATTTT. The V call is TRBV7-8, the J call TRBJ2-3; D gene ambiguous. Trimming left V 5 bases short and J 2 bases short, with 5 bases between. CDR1 is SGHVS, CDR2 FQNEAQ, per germline. The CDR3 sequence is 12 residues long.

This clone appeared once. The V call is TRBV19, the J call TRBJ2-1, with a weak D call TRBD1 (6 bases). The CDR3 loop spans 13 amino acids. Trimming took off 10 bases at V and 5 bases at J, with 15 bases between the two ends. Germline V CDR1 and CDR2: LNHDA, SQIVND (reference sequence). The CDR3 bases are TGTGCCACCAACAGGGACGGGGACAATGAGCAGTTCTTC. Translation: CATNRDGDNEQFF.

The chain links TRBV9 to TRBJ2-3; 11 nucleotides align to TRBD2. The CDR3 has 19 residues. The trim removed 0 bases at V and 2 bases at J, leaving 11 bases unmatched. Germline CDR1 reads SGDLS; CDR2 reads YYNGEE. CDR3 nucleotide sequence: TGTGCCAGCAGCGTAGGAGATAGCGGGAGGGTTAGGGACACAGATACGCAGTATTTT. Translation: CASSVGDSGRVRDTDTQYF.

This chain joins TRBV5-1 and TRBJ1-2, with 8 bases aligning to TRBD1. V shed 0 bases, J shed 6 bases, and the junction held 4 bases outside the gene matches. Germline-derived CDR1 and CDR2 are SGHRS and YFSETQ. The CDR3 spans 14 residues. Here the CDR3 DNA reads TGCGCCAGCAGCTTGGGCCAGGGGGCAAATGGCTACACCTTC. This translates into CASSLGQGANGYTF.

The CDR3 bases are TGTGCCAGCAGTTCCTATCAAGGGGCTGGCTACACCTTC. This encodes CASSSYQGAGYTF. The V and J genes are TRBV6-2 or TRBV6-3 and TRBJ1-2, with D maybe TRBD1 (5 bases). CDR3 length: 13 residues. V was shortened by 4 bases and J by 7 bases, with 13 bases between the two germline ends. The V gene's germline CDR1 is MNHEY and CDR2 SVGEGT.

The CDR3 region has the DNA TGTGCCAGCAGCCCACCGAACGGGATATCCTACAATGAGCAGTTCTTC. Protein product: CASSPPNGISYNEQFF. The chain recombines TRBV13 with TRBJ2-1, with D maybe TRBD2 (5 bases). Germline V lookup: CDR1 PRHDT, CDR2 FYEKMQ (reference sequence). This CDR3 region has 16 residues. V lost 5 bases, J lost 1 base, and 15 bases lay in between.

The chain has TRBV9 and TRBJ2-1, with 16 bases matching TRBD2. Per the germline V gene, CDR1 is SGDLS and CDR2 is YYNGEE. J was trimmed by 6 bases and V by 4 bases; bases with no gene match: 16. The CDR3 is 20 residues long. As DNA, the CDR3 is TGTGCCAGCAGCCCCCGGGGACTAGCGGGAGGGCCCCTAGGCGGCAATGAGCAGTTCTTC. This gives the protein CASSPRGLAGGPLGGNEQFF. Full variable domain (rest looked up from reference TRBV9 and TRBJ2-1): DSGVTQTPKHLITATGQRVTLRCSPRSGDLSVYWYQQSLDQGLQFLIQYYNGEERAKGNILERFSAQQFPDLHSELNLSSLELGDSALYFCASSPRGLAGGPLGGNEQFFGPGTRLTVL.

V and J are TRBV7-3 and TRBJ2-7, with 10 bases that match TRBD1. The CDR3 is 16 amino acids. V shed 2 bases, J shed 5 bases, and the junction held 9 bases outside the gene matches. The V gene's germline CDR1 is SGHTA and CDR2 FQGTGA. CDR3 DNA: TGTGCCAGCAGCTTAGAGCCGGGACAGGGGAGTCACGAGCAGTACTTC. Its translation: CASSLEPGQGSHEQYF.

The chain carries TRBV7-2 and TRBJ2-3, with 7 bases aligning to TRBD1. The CDR3 covers 16 residues. CDR1 is SGHTA, CDR2 FQGNSA, per germline. Unmatched junction bases numbered 4, after V lost 0 bases and J lost 1 base. The CDR3 DNA is TGTGCCAGCAGCTTAGCCGGACAGGTACGCACAGATACGCAGTATTTT. This gives the protein CASSLAGQVRTDTQYF.

This clone was counted only a few times. This CDR3 is CASSQDGMLPQPQHF. CDR3 in DNA: TGCGCCAGCAGCCAAGATGGCATGTTGCCTCAGCCCCAGCATTTT. The V and J genes are TRBV4-1 and TRBJ1-5; D ambiguous. The CDR3 consists of 15 residues. CDR1 is MGHRA, CDR2 YSYEKL, per germline. The V end lost 0 bases, the J end lost 6 bases, and 12 bases lay between the germline ends.

The V gene is TRBV28, the J gene TRBJ2-1; TRBD1 agrees at 9 bases. The CDR3 is 15 amino acids. V was clipped by 6 bases and J by 6 bases; unmatched bases: 9. CDR1 MDHEN and CDR2 SYDVKM come from the germline V gene. The CDR3 region is CASRIGTGQRNEQFF. The CDR3, as DNA: TGTGCCAGCAGAATAGGGACAGGGCAACGCAATGAGCAGTTCTTC.

V usage is TRBV18 and J usage is TRBJ2-7; 13 positions match TRBD2. This CDR3 has 15 residues. Germline CDR1 KGHSH, CDR2 LQKENI. The trim removed 3 bases at V and 5 bases at J, leaving 4 bases unmatched. The DNA of the CDR3 is TGTGCCAGCTCACCCCCGGGACTAGCGGGACACGAGCAGTACTTC. It yields the protein CASSPPGLAGHEQYF.

The J gene is TRBJ1-1, the V gene TRBV9; 7 positions match TRBD1. The CDR3 loop spans 15 amino acids. Trimming removed 5 bases from V and 1 base from J; junction bases left unmatched: 8. CDR1 and CDR2 from the germline V gene are SGDLS and YYNGEE. The CDR3, as DNA: TGTGCCAGCAGTATAGGGGACAGAGGGAACACTGAAGCTTTCTTT. This gives the protein CASSIGDRGNTEAFF.

This sequence joins TRBV4-2 and TRBJ1-1; D is unresolved. V gave up 1 base and J gave up 0 bases, with 9 bases separating them. Germline lookup yields CDR1 LGHNA and CDR2 YNFKEQ. This CDR3 spans 15 amino acids. The CDR3 region is CASSQGEHLNTEAFF. The CDR3 DNA reads as TGTGCCAGCAGCCAAGGTGAACACCTGAACACTGAAGCTTTCTTT.

The V call is TRBV4-2, the J call TRBJ2-7; 9 nucleotides line up with TRBD2. Germline lookup yields CDR1 LGHNA and CDR2 YNFKEQ. J gave up 0 bases and V 6 bases, and 6 bases lay outside the gene matches. The CDR3 runs 15 residues. The CDR3 sequence is CASSRSGGSSYEQYF. CDR3 DNA: TGTGCCAGCAGTCGAAGCGGGGGGAGCTCCTACGAGCAGTACTTC.

This chain links TRBV3-1 (or the pseudogene TRBV3-2) with TRBJ1-4; 7 nucleotides align to TRBD1. CDR1 and CDR2 (germline): LGHDT, YNNKEL (reference sequence). This CDR3 spans 18 amino acids. With V trimmed by 4 bases and J by 4 bases, 15 bases remained unmatched. The CDR3 DNA reads as TGTGCCAGCAGCCCCCTGGGACAGCCCCGTACCCGTAATGAAAAACTGTTTTTT. Translation: CASSPLGQPRTRNEKLFF.

This rearrangement joins TRBV28 to TRBJ1-2; 9 bases align to TRBD1. The trim removed 5 bases at V and 5 bases at J, leaving 12 bases unmatched. This CDR3 has 16 residues. Germline values: CDR1 MDHEN, CDR2 SYDVKM. The chain's CDR3 is CASSPPLGQGFYGYTF. The CDR3 bases are TGTGCCAGCAGTCCTCCGCTGGGACAGGGATTTTATGGCTACACCTTC.

The rearrangement joins TRBV3-1 (or the pseudogene TRBV3-2) to TRBJ2-7; 13 positions agree with TRBD2. Germline loops: CDR1 LGHDT, CDR2 YNNKEL (reference sequence). V lost 2 bases and J lost 2; bases outside the gene matches: 9. This CDR3 is built from 18 residues. In DNA form, the CDR3 reads TGTGCCAGCAGCCAACCCCCGGGACTAGCGGGGCCAGCCTACGAGCAGTACTTC. This gives the protein CASSQPPGLAGPAYEQYF.

The chain carries TRBV19 and TRBJ2-2; 10 bases fit TRBD1. The ends lost 3 bases at V and 3 bases at J; junction bases unmatched: 4. CDR3 length: 16 amino acids. The germline CDR1 and CDR2 sequences are LNHDA and SQIVND (reference sequence). The DNA for the CDR3 is TGTGCCAGTAGTATTCCGGGACAGGGGTACACCGGGGAGCTGTTTTTT. Translation gives CASSIPGQGYTGELFF.

This chain joins TRBV5-4 and TRBJ2-7, with a possible D match to TRBD2 (6 bases). V shed 0 bases and J shed 0 bases, with 10 bases lying between them. Germline V CDR1 and CDR2: SGHNT, YYREEE (reference sequence). The CDR3 sequence is 15 residues long. DNA of the CDR3: TGTGCCAGCAGCTTGGAGCGGGTGAGCTCCTACGAGCAGTACTTC. Protein product: CASSLERVSSYEQYF.

This sequence joins TRBV5-1 and TRBJ1-1; D gene ambiguous. The germline V and J ends were trimmed by 0 bases and 10 bases, with 22 bases remaining between them. CDR1 SGHRS and CDR2 YFSETQ come from the germline V gene. The CDR3 is 16 residues long. In DNA, the CDR3 is TGCGCCAGCAGCTTGGCCGGCACCGAATTGACCAGCGCAGCTTTCTTT. It encodes CASSLAGTELTSAAFF.

This chain links TRBV5-4 with TRBJ2-1; 7 nucleotides match TRBD1. Germline V gene sequence: CDR1 SGHNT, CDR2 YYREEE (reference sequence). This CDR3 has 15 amino acids. The junction had 12 bases not matched to a gene; V was cut back by 7 bases and J by 5 bases. CDR3 DNA sequence: TGTGCCAGCTCCTCTGGGACAGTAGCGAACAATGAGCAGTTCTTC. It codes for CASSSGTVANNEQFF.

In its sample, this clone was seen a few times. The chain couples TRBV12-3 or TRBV12-4 to TRBJ1-2; D is possibly TRBD1 (5 bases). The CDR3 runs 13 residues. The V end was cut by 1 base, the J end by 5 bases, with 8 bases between. CDR3 in DNA: TGTGCCAGCAGTTTAGATAGGGGATATGGCTACACCTTC. Translating it yields CASSLDRGYGYTF.

The sample holds a few counts of this clone. The V gene is TRBV19, the J gene TRBJ2-3; weak D call: TRBD2 (6 bases). There are 15 residues in the CDR3. CDR1 and CDR2 (germline): LNHDA, SQIVND (reference sequence). V gave up 5 bases and J gave up 1 base, with 13 bases separating them. The CDR3 region has the DNA TGTGCCAGTAGTGGGCCCGGGACTGGCACAGATACGCAGTATTTT. Translating it yields CASSGPGTGTDTQYF. Full variable domain (missing parts from reference TRBV19 and TRBJ2-3): DGGITQSPKYLFRKEGQNVTLSCEQNLNHDAMYWYRQDPGQGLRLIYYSQIVNDFQKGDIAEGYSVSREKKESFPLTVTSAQKNPTAFYLCASSGPGTGTDTQYFGPGTRLTVL.

The table lists this clone with a few counts. This chain connects TRBV6-1 to TRBJ2-1; D gene uncertain. The length of the CDR3 is 14 residues. The germline gives CDR1 MNHNS, CDR2 SASEGT. The V and J ends lost 2 bases and 3 bases respectively, with 8 bases between them. CDR3 bases: TGTGCCAGCAGTGAAAGTACTGTCTACAATGAGCAGTTCTTC. Encoded protein: CASSESTVYNEQFF.